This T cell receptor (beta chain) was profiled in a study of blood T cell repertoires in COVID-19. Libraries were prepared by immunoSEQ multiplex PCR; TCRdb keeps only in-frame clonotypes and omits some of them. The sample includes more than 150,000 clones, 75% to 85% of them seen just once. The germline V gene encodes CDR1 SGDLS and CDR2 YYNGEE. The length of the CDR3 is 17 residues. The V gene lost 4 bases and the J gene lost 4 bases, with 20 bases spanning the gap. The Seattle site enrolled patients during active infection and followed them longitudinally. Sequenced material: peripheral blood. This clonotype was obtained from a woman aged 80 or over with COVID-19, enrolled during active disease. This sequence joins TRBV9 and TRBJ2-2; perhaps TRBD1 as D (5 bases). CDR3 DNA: TGTGCCAGCAGCCCAATGCAAGGGGTGATGGCCACCGGGGAGCTGTTTTTT. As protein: CASSPMQGVMATGELFF.